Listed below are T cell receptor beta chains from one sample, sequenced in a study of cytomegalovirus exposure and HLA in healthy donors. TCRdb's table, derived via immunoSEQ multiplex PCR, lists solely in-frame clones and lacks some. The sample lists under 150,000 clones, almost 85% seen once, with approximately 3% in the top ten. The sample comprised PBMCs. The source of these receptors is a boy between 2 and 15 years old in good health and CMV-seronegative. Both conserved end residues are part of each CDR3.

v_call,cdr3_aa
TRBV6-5,CASSSRTGQGYTF
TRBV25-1,CASSETGLAGTDTQYF
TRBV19,CASSIMSPGNQPQHF
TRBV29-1,CSVEDRQDQETQYF
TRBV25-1,CASSDMWTGKTGELFF
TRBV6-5,CASTGGVYNEQFF
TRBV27,CASSLSETTANTEAFF
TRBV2,CASSPTQGTGGYTF
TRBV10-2,CASSELAGEGEQFF
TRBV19,CASSNPLGTGARGYGYTF
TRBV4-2,CASSQAGTVYGYTF
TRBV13,CASSLRPGLSRFTDTQYF
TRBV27,CASSLSGREIDEQYF
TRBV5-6,CASSDPGTIANYGYTF
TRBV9,CASVGGLKNTGELFF
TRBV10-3,CAITSGSTDTQYF
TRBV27,CASSSMGTGYEAFF
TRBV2,CASSRDFGGPQHF
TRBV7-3,CASSSMTGSTEAFF
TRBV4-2,CASSQDLEAGAYEQYF
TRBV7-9,CSSSPGSYEQYF
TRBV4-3,CASSQDSGSGEKLFF
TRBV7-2,CASSADGRGDTQYF
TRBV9,CASSPSGSSYNEQFF
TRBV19,CASSIAPYRDYEQYF
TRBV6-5,CASSYSQVSSGNTIYF
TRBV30,CAWKGTGESEKLFF
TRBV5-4,CASSLVLDTDTQYF
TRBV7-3,CASSLGEGGNEQFF
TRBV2,CASRYSGGASSYNEQFF
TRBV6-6,CASSSQGSYGYTF
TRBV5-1,CASSWGGRRTTEAFF
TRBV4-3,CASSHNRLNTEAFF